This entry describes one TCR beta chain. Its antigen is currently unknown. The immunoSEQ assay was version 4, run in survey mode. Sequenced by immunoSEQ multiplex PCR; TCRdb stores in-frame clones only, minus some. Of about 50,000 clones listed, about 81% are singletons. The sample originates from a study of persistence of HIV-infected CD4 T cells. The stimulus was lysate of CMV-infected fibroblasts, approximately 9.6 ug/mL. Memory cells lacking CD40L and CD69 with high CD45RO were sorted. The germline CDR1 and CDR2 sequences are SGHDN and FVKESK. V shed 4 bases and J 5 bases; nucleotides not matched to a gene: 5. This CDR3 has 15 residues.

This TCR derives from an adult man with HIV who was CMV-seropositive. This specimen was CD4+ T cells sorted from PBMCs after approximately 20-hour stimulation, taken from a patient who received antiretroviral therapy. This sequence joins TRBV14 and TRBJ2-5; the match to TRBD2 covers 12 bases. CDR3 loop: CASSPRLAGAETQYF. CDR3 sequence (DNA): TGTGCCAGCAGCCCACGACTAGCGGGGGCGGAGACCCAGTACTTC.